This T cell receptor (beta chain) was identified in a study of early T cells in non-severe SARS-CoV-2 infection. As for the study in general: Unsorted whole blood bulk RNA was sequenced, with unpaired chains. General observations from the study: Anti-spike CD8 responses were favored in VDJdb matching, and private and CD4 specificities were missed.

The CDR3 runs to 13 residues. Between the trimmed V and J ends, which lost 4 bases and 0 bases, there was a span of 8 bases. Germline lookup yields CDR1 SQVTM and CDR2 ANQGSEA. Attached unique molecular identifiers marked individual cDNA molecules. Using its own MiXCR run on the 5' RACE reads, TCRdb lists one record per CDR3 protein. The repertoire holds about 42,000 distinct CDR3 sequences, with around 6.3% as singletons. To note about this clonotype: The antigen is not known.

The chain has TRBV29-1 and TRBJ2-3; the D call may be TRBD1 or TRBD2 (5 bases each). The specimen was whole blood, collected at baseline. This TCR derives from an adult who was a healthcare worker with PCR-confirmed SARS-CoV-2 infection or an uninfected control (not recorded which). The CDR3 region has the DNA TGCAGCGTTGGGGGACGAAGCACAGATACGCAGTATTTT. Protein sequence: CSVGGRSTDTQYF.